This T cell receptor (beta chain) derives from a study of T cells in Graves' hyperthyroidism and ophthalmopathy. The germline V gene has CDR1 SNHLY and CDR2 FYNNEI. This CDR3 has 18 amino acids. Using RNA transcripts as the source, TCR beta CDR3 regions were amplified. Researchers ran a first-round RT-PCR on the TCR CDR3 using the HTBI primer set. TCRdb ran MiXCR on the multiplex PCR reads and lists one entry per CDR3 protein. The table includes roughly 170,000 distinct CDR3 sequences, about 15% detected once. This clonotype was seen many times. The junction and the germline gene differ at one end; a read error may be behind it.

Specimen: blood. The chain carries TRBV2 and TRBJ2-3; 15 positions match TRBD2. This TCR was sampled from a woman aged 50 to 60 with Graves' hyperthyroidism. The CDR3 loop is CASSEGTSGGTHTDTQYF. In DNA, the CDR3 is TGTGCCAGCAGCGAAGGGACTAGCGGGGGGACTCACACAGATACGCAGTATTTT.